This T cell receptor beta chain was recovered during a study of PD-L1 blockade in urothelial cancer. Study as a whole: About 85% of the 29 patients were men whose urothelial cancer was bladder-origin. Per blood sample, T cells had a median of roughly 150,000.

Using immunoSEQ multiplex PCR, the repertoire was profiled, and TCRdb retains in-frame clones only, with some absent. The repertoire holds 45,000 or so clones, with more than 75% as singletons. As to time point: pretreatment peripheral blood. This CDR3 region has 13 residues. From germline, CDR1 is MNHNY and CDR2 SVGAGI (reference sequence). Trimming took off 8 bases at V and 9 bases at J, with 14 bases between the two ends. The chain has TRBV6-6 and TRBJ1-6; D remains unclear. This sequence originates from a man aged 50 to 59 with urothelial cancer. Sequences were derived from PBMCs, sampled around atezolizumab (anti-PD-L1) treatment. The CDR3 region is CASFQARGSPLHF. As DNA, the CDR3 is TGTGCCAGCTTTCAGGCCCGGGGTTCACCCCTCCACTTT.